This is a list of T cell receptor beta chains from one sample in a study of PD-1 blockade in classical Hodgkin lymphoma. Some clones are missing from TCRdb's copy, which holds only in-frame ones; the method was immunoSEQ multiplex PCR. The sample gives about 41,000 clones, around three quarters of which show up once; more than 20% is in the top ten. The material sequenced was peripheral blood mononuclear cells (PBMCs), taken at baseline. The receptors were gathered from a human donor with classical Hodgkin lymphoma. The CDR3 runs from the conserved cysteine through the conserved F or W. A D gene is named only where the DNA matches it firmly. Size tells how often a clone was seen (once, few, many) or the class of an expanded clone, and some rows leave it out.

j_gene | abundance | d_gene | v_gene | CDR3aa | CDR3nt
TRBJ2-2 | NA | NA | TRBV30 | CALYTDRHTGELFF | TGTGCCCTTTATACCGACAGACACACCGGGGAGCTGTTTTTT
TRBJ2-7 | NA | NA | TRBV19 | CASSIRWQDEQYF | TGTGCCAGTAGTATTAGGTGGCAGGACGAGCAGTACTTC
TRBJ2-7 | NA | TRBD1 | TRBV19 | CASSIRGQGSYEQYF | TGTGCCAGTAGTATTAGGGGACAGGGCTCCTACGAGCAGTACTTC
TRBJ1-2 | NA | NA | TRBV5-5 | CASSLEPPTGSYGYTF | TGTGCCAGCAGCTTGGAGCCCCCCACAGGGAGCTATGGCTACACCTTC
TRBJ1-6 | NA | NA | TRBV19 | CASSIARPKGSPLHF | TGTGCCAGTAGTATCGCCCGCCCGAAGGGTTCACCCCTCCACTTT
TRBJ2-7 | NA | TRBD2 | TRBV10-2 | CASSETGTSGSILDEQYF | TGCGCCAGCAGTGAGACAGGGACTAGCGGGAGCATCCTGGACGAGCAGTACTTC
TRBJ2-7 | NA | TRBD2 | TRBV19 | CASSIREGAYEQYF | TGTGCCAGTAGTATCCGGGAGGGAGCCTACGAGCAGTACTTC
TRBJ2-1 | NA | NA | TRBV25-1 | CASRVAYEQFF | TGTGCCAGCAGGGTTGCCTATGAGCAGTTCTTC
TRBJ1-1 | NA | TRBD1 | TRBV27 | CASSLSWTGRNTEAFF | TGTGCCAGCAGTTTATCCTGGACAGGGCGGAACACTGAAGCTTTCTTT
TRBJ1-1 | NA | NA | TRBV9 | CASSVLEGRGTEAFF | TGTGCCAGCAGCGTCCTCGAGGGAAGAGGGACTGAAGCTTTCTTT
TRBJ2-7 | few | TRBD1 | TRBV29-1 | CSVWDRVTYEQYF | TGCAGCGTTTGGGACAGGGTAACCTACGAGCAGTACTTC
TRBJ2-3 | NA | TRBD2 | TRBV7-2 | CASSPRASGFTDTQYF | TGTGCCAGCAGCCCCCGGGCTAGCGGGTTCACAGATACGCAGTATTTT
TRBJ2-1 | NA | NA | TRBV6-1 | CASSPPREQFF | TGTGCCAGCAGTCCACCGAGGGAGCAGTTCTTC
TRBJ2-7 | NA | NA | TRBV30 | CAWSEGSGVYEQYF | TGTGCCTGGAGTGAAGGTTCAGGCGTCTACGAGCAGTACTTC
TRBJ2-7 | once | TRBD2 | TRBV7-2 | CASSYIVAASGDREQYF | TGTGCCAGCAGCTACATCGTTGCGGCTAGCGGGGACCGGGAGCAGTACTTC
TRBJ1-2 | NA | NA | TRBV30 | CAWGHFSANYGYTF | TGTGCCTGGGGACACTTTTCAGCTAACTATGGCTACACCTTC
TRBJ2-1 | NA | NA | TRBV6-5 | CASSLTRWNEQFF | TGTGCCAGCAGTTTAACTAGGTGGAATGAGCAGTTCTTC
TRBJ2-5 | NA | TRBD2 | TRBV13 | CASSRRGDQETQYF | TGTGCCAGCAGCCGCCGGGGGGACCAAGAGACCCAGTACTTC
TRBJ2-7 | NA | NA | TRBV27 | CASSLAAGGSYEQYF | TGTGCCAGCAGCTTAGCGGCTGGGGGTTCCTACGAGCAGTACTTC
TRBJ1-1 | NA | NA | TRBV7-3 | CASSLEGSTEAFF | TGTGCCAGCAGCTTAGAGGGGAGCACTGAAGCTTTCTTT
TRBJ1-6 | NA | NA | TRBV6-5 | CASSPRGLNSPLHF | TGTGCCAGCAGCCCCCGGGGCCTCAATTCACCCCTCCACTTT
TRBJ1-3 | NA | NA | TRBV6-5 | CASSSHDSGNTIYF | TGTGCCAGCAGCTCCCATGACTCTGGAAACACCATATATTTT
TRBJ2-7 | NA | NA | TRBV6-5 | CASIGGKSYEQYF | TGTGCCAGCATTGGGGGGAAATCCTACGAGCAGTACTTC
TRBJ2-5 | once | TRBD2 | TRBV30 | CAWSGWDYLRETQYF | TGTGCCTGGAGCGGCTGGGACTACCTCCGGGAGACCCAGTACTTC
TRBJ2-3 | once | TRBD1 | TRBV7-7 | CASSLGTGAADTQYF | TGTGCTAGCAGCTTAGGGACAGGGGCCGCGGATACGCAGTATTTT
TRBJ2-3 | NA | TRBD2 | TRBV19 | CASPRRGEQADTQYF | TGTGCCAGCCCCCGGCGGGGGGAGCAGGCAGATACGCAGTATTTT
TRBJ2-7 | medium-sized | NA | TRBV7-2 | CASSLRQAPYEQYF | TGTGCCAGCAGCTTACGACAGGCCCCTTACGAGCAGTACTTC
TRBJ2-7 | NA | TRBD1 | TRBV18 | CASSPRPQGGNYEQYF | TGTGCCAGCTCACCCCGTCCACAGGGGGGAAACTACGAGCAGTACTTC
TRBJ2-7 | NA | NA | TRBV28 | CASTTPTLYEQYF | TGTGCCAGCACCACCCCGACCCTCTACGAGCAGTACTTC
TRBJ1-5 | few | TRBD1 | TRBV28 | CASSFRTGPDQPQHF | TGTGCCAGCAGTTTCCGGACAGGGCCTGATCAGCCCCAGCATTTT
TRBJ2-1 | NA | TRBD1 | TRBV4-1 | CASSQDTRQGYNEQFF | TGCGCCAGCAGCCAAGATACGAGACAGGGTTACAATGAGCAGTTCTTC
TRBJ2-3 | NA | NA | TRBV19 | CASSDRAPDTQYF | TGTGCCAGCTCGGACAGAGCCCCAGATACGCAGTATTTT
TRBJ2-7 | NA | TRBD2 | TRBV30 | CAWSLLAGGTYEQYF | TGTGCCTGGAGTCTACTAGCGGGAGGGACCTACGAGCAGTACTTC
TRBJ1-5 | NA | TRBD1 | TRBV19 | CASSIGTGGSQPQHF | TGTGCCAGTAGTATCGGGACAGGGGGCTCCCAGCCCCAGCATTTT
TRBJ1-3 | NA | NA | TRBV6-5 | CASRGTGTGNTIYF | TGTGCCAGCAGGGGTACAGGGACTGGAAACACCATATATTTT
TRBJ2-2 | NA | TRBD1 | TRBV5-6 | CASSLDVTGRELFF | TGTGCCAGCAGCTTGGATGTGACAGGGAGGGAGCTGTTTTTT
TRBJ2-5 | NA | NA | TRBV18 | CASSPQETQYF | TGTGCCAGCTCACCCCAAGAGACCCAGTACTTC
TRBJ2-3 | few | TRBD1 | TRBV6-5 | CASADRATDTQYF | TGTGCCAGCGCAGACAGGGCCACAGATACGCAGTATTTT
TRBJ1-2 | NA | NA | TRBV5-1 | CASSLAPGKYGYTF | TGCGCCAGCAGCTTGGCCCCGGGGAAGTATGGCTACACCTTC
TRBJ1-1 | NA | NA | TRBV7-9 | CASSLGIEAFF | TGTGCCAGCAGCTTAGGGATTGAAGCTTTCTTT
TRBJ2-7 | NA | NA | TRBV4-3 | CASSQARGTYEQYF | TGCGCCAGCAGCCAAGCTAGGGGCACCTACGAGCAGTACTTC
TRBJ1-2 | NA | NA | TRBV7-9 | CASSLSTGRSNGYTF | TGTGCCAGCAGCTTATCAACCGGGCGGAGTAATGGCTACACCTTC
TRBJ1-1 | NA | NA | TRBV11-1 | CASSLPGMNTEAFF | TGTGCCAGCAGCTTACCGGGGATGAACACTGAAGCTTTCTTT
TRBJ2-3 | NA | NA | TRBV6-5 | CASSLEMWSDTQYF | TGTGCCAGCAGTTTGGAAATGTGGTCCGATACGCAGTATTTT
TRBJ1-5 | NA | NA | TRBV4-3 | CASSQEWSNNQPQHF | TGCGCCAGCAGCCAAGAGTGGAGCAACAATCAGCCCCAGCATTTT
TRBJ1-5 | NA | TRBD1 | TRBV6-6 | CASTSGQGSPGPQHF | TGTGCCAGCACCTCGGGACAGGGGTCTCCGGGGCCCCAGCATTTT
TRBJ2-1 | NA | NA | TRBV9 | CASSVGGGTSYNEQFF | TGTGCCAGCAGCGTAGGTGGGGGGACCTCCTACAATGAGCAGTTCTTC
TRBJ2-7 | NA | TRBD1 | TRBV9 | CASNEEGQYYEQYF | TGTGCCAGCAACGAAGAGGGACAGTACTACGAGCAGTACTTC
TRBJ2-5 | once | NA | TRBV6-1 | CASSHTSNRGETQYF | TGTGCCAGCAGCCATACTAGTAACCGTGGAGAGACCCAGTACTTC
TRBJ2-1 | few | TRBD2 | TRBV28 | CASSGGLAGRYNEQFF | TGTGCCAGCAGTGGCGGACTAGCGGGCCGATACAATGAGCAGTTCTTC